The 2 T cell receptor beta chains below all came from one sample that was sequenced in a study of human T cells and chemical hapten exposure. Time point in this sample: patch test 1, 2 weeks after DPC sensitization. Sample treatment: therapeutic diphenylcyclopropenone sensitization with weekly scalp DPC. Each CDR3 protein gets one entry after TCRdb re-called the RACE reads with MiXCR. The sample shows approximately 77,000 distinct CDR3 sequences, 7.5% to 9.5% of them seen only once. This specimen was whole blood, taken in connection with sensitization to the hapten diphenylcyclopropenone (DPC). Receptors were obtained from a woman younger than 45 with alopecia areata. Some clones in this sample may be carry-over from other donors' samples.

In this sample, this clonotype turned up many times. The CDR3 region has the DNA TGTGCCAGCAGTTTAAACAGGGTTGGGGCCAGGAGCACAGATACGCAGTATTTT. Protein sequence: CASSLNRVGARSTDTQYF. The V and J genes are TRBV28 and TRBJ2-3, with D tentatively TRBD1 (6 bases). V gave up 2 bases and J gave up 0 bases, with 18 bases separating them. The CDR3 has 18 amino acids. Germline CDR1 and CDR2: MDHEN and SYDVKM. Based on the CDR3 plus reference TRBV28 and TRBJ2-3, the full variable domain is DVKVTQSSRYLVKRTGEKVFLECVQDMDHENMFWYRQDPGLGLRLIYFSYDVKMKEKGDIPEGYSVSREKKERFSLILESASTNQTSMYLCASSLNRVGARSTDTQYFGPGTRLTVL.

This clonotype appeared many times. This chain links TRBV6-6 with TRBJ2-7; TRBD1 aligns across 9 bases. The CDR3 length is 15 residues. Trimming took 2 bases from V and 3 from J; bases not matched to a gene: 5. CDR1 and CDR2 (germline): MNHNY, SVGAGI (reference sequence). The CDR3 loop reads CASSYPDRGYYEQYF. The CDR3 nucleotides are TGTGCCAGCAGTTACCCTGACAGGGGGTACTACGAGCAGTACTTC.